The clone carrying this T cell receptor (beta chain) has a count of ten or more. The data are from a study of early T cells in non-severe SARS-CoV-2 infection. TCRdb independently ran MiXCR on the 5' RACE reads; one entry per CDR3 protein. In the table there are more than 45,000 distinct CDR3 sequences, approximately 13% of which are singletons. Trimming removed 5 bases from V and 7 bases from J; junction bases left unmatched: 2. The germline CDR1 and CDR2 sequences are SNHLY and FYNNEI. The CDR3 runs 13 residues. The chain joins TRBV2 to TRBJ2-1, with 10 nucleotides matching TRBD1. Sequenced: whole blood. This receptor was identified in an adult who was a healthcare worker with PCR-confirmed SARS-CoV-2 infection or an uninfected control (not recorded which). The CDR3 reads CASSRDRGNEQFF. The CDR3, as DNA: TGTGCCAGCAGTAGGGACAGGGGTAATGAGCAGTTCTTC.